This T cell receptor (beta chain) was sequenced during a study of vaccination and CD4 T cells after COVID-19. Study-level background: Collection of post-vaccine samples followed dose two by a median roughly 68 days, spanning a range of 14 to 241. Cells were stimulated with overlapping spike peptide pools from SARS-CoV-2, HCoV-NL63, HCoV-OC43 and HCoV-229E.

Remarks on this clonotype: Its antigen remains unknown.

The treatment is: roughly ten-day PBMC culture with coronavirus spike peptide pools or control peptides (ViraFEST assay). Germline CDR1 LNHDA, CDR2 SQIVND (reference sequence). This CDR3 has 15 amino acids. The V and J ends lost 5 bases and 1 base, in that order; junction bases with no gene match: 4. Cultured CD4+ T cell DNA underwent sequencing with the Oncomine TCR Beta short-read assay. Via MiXCR, TCRdb re-called the PCR reads, giving one row per CDR3 protein. The table shows 15,000 to 20,000 distinct CDR3 sequences, with around three fifths occurring only once. This TCR derives from a human donor who had recovered from COVID-19. The source material was CD4+ T cells from blood, cultured in vitro. V gene TRBV19 combines with J gene TRBJ2-2; 7 bases fit TRBD2. The CDR3 DNA reads as TGTGCCAGTAGTGATCCTAGCGGGAACACCGGGGAGCTGTTTTTT. It translates to CASSDPSGNTGELFF.